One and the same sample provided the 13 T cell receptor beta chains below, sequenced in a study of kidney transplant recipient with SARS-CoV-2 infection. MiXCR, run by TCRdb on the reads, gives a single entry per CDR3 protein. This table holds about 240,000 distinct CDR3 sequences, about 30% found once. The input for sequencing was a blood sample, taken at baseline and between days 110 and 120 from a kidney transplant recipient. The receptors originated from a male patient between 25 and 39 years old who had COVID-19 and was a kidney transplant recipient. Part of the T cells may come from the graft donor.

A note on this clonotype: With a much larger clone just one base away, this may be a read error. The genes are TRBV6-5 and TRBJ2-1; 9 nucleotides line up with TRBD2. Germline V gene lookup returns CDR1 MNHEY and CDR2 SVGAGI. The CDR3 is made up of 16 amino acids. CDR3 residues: CASSHSIRGRAFEQFF. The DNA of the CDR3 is TGTGCCAGCAGTCACTCGATACGCGGGAGGGCCTTTGAGCAGTTCTTC.

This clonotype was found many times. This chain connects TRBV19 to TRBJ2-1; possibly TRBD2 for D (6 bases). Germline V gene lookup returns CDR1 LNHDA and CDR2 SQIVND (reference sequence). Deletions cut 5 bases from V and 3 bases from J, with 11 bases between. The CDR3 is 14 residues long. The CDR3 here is CASSVGRGYNEQFF. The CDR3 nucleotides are TGTGCCAGTAGTGTCGGGAGAGGCTACAATGAGCAGTTCTTC.

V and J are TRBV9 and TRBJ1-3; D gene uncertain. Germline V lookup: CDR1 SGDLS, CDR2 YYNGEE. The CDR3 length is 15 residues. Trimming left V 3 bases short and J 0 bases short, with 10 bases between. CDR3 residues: CASSAGLGSGNTIYF. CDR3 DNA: TGTGCCAGCAGCGCCGGGCTAGGCTCTGGAAACACCATATATTTT.

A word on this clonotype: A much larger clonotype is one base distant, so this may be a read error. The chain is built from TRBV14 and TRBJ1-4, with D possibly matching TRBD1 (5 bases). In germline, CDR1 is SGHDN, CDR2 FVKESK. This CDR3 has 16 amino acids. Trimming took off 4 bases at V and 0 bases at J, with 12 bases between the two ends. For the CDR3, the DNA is TGTGCCAGCAGCCCCAATGGGGGTGCAACTAATGAAAAACTGTTTTTT. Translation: CASSPNGGATNEKLFF.

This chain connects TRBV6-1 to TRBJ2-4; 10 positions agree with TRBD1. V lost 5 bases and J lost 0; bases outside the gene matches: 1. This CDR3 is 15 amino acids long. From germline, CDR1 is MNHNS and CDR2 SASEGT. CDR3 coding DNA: TGTGCCAGCAGTAGGGACAGGGGAGCCAAAAACATTCAGTACTTC. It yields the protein CASSRDRGAKNIQYF.

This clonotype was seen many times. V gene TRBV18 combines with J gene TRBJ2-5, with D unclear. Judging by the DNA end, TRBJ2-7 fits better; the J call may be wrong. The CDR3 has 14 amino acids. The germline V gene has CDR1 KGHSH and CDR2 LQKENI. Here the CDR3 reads CASSPRNENYEQYF. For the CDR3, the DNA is TGTGCCAGCTCACCGAGGAACGAGAACTACGAGCAGTACTTC.

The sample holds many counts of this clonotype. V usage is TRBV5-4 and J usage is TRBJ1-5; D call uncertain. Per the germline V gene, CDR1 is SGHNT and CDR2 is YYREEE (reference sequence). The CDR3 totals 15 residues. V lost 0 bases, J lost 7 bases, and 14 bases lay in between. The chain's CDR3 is CASSLGGRVDQPQHF. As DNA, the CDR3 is TGTGCCAGCAGCTTGGGAGGGAGGGTCGACCAGCCCCAGCATTTT.

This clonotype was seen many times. This CDR3 reads CASSLVAGRGTGELFF. For the CDR3, the DNA is TGTGCCAGCAGCTTAGTCGCGGGGAGGGGAACCGGGGAGCTGTTTTTT. The chain uses TRBV7-2 and TRBJ2-2, with TRBD2 matching over 7 bases. CDR3 length: 16 residues. CDR1 is SGHTA, CDR2 FQGNSA, per germline. After removal of 1 base from V and 5 bases from J, the junction contained 7 bases not matched to a gene.

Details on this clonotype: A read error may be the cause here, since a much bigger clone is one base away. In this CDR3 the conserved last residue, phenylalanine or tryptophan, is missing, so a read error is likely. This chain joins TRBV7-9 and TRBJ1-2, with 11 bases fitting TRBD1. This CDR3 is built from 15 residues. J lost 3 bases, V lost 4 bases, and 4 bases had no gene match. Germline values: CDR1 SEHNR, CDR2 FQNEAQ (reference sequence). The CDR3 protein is CASSSGQGADYGYTL. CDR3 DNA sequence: TGTGCCAGCAGCTCCGGACAGGGGGCGGACTATGGCTACACCCTC.

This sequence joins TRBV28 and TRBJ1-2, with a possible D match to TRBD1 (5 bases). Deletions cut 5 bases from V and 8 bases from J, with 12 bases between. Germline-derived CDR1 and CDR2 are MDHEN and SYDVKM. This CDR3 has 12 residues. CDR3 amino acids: CASSGTGVGYTF. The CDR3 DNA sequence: TGTGCCAGCAGTGGAACAGGAGTCGGCTACACCTTC.

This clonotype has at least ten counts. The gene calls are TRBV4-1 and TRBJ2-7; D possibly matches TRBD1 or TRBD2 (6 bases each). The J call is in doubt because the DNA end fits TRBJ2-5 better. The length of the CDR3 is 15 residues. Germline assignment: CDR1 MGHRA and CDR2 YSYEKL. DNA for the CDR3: TGCGCCAGCAGCCAAGATCCCGGGGGCAGGGAGACCCAGTACTTC. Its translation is CASSQDPGGRETQYF.

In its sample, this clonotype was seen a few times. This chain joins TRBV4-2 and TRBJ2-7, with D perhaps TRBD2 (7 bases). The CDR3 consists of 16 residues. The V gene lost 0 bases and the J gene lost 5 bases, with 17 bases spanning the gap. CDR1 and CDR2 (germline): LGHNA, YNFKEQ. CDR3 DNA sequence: TGTGCCAGCAGCCAAGATTGGAGGGGGGGCCCGAACGAGCAGTACTTC. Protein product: CASSQDWRGGPNEQYF.

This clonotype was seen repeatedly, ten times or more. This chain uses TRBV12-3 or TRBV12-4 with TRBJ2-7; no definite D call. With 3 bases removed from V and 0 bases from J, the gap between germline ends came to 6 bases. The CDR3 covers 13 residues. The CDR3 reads CASSFFTSYEQYF. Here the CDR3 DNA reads TGTGCCAGCAGTTTTTTCACCTCCTACGAGCAGTACTTC.